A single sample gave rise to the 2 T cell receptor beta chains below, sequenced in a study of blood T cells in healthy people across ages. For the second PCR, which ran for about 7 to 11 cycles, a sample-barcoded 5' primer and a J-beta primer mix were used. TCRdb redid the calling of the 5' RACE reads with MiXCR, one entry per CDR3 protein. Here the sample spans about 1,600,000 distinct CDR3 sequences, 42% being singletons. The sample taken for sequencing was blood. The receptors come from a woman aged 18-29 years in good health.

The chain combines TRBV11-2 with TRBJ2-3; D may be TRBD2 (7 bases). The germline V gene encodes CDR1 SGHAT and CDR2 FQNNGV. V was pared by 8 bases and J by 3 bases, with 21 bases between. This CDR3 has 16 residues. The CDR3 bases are TGTGCCAGCGACAATTGGGGCCGGGGGGCGACAGATACGCAGTATTTT. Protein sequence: CASDNWGRGATDTQYF.

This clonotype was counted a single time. CDR3 coding DNA: TGTGCCAGCAGAAACGGGGGGGCCTTTAGCACAGATACGCAGTATTTT. Amino acids: CASRNGGAFSTDTQYF. This chain uses TRBV6-1 with TRBJ2-3; 8 bases agree with TRBD2. CDR3 size: 16 residues. CDR1 MNHNS and CDR2 SASEGT come from the germline V gene. The J segment lost 0 bases and the V segment lost 6 bases, leaving 8 bases of the junction unmatched.